Given below is one T cell receptor beta chain in context. As yet, its antigen is unknown. This sample is drawn from a study of T cell responses to AZD1222 COVID-19 vaccine. The method was immunoSEQ multiplex PCR; TCRdb's version includes in-frame clones alone and lacks a portion of them. The top ten hold around 1.7% of the sample, which has about 100,000 clones, around 90% seen once. Study-level points and caveats: Baseline seropositivity occurred in only a handful of AZD1222 recipients. Most donors were white British and more were female, and clonal diversity was possibly underestimated.

The CDR3 has 16 amino acids. Germline loops: CDR1 MDHEN, CDR2 SYDVKM. Losses at the gene ends were 6 bases for V and 4 bases for J; bases not matched to a gene: 12. The chain uses TRBV28 and TRBJ2-1, with 7 bases lining up with TRBD2. Source: peripheral blood, taken on day 0 of AZD1222 vaccination. The sequence was obtained from an adult in good health. The CDR3 loop reads CASSRRLAPPYNEQFF. CDR3 sequence (DNA): TGTGCCAGCAGCCGTAGACTAGCACCACCTTACAATGAGCAGTTCTTC.